The table lists the clone carrying this T cell receptor beta chain with many counts. As yet, its antigen is unknown. Trimming at V came to 7 bases and at J to 4 bases, leaving 6 bases not matched to a gene. The CDR3 has 14 residues. Germline values: CDR1 SGHRS, CDR2 YFSETQ. Template-switch 5'RACE cDNA synthesis added a 10-nucleotide unique molecular identifier. TCRdb passed the 5' RACE reads through MiXCR, listing each CDR3 protein once. The table records 25,000 to 35,000 distinct CDR3 sequences, 13% of them present only once. This entry is derived from a study of neurological immune-mediated disorders. Findings and caveats of the study: CDR3 amino acid sequences found in expanded clones were never shared across subjects, suggesting private repertoires in all groups. The greatest TCR clonal expansion occurred in HTLV-1-associated myelopathy and the least in multiple sclerosis, which fell below healthy controls.

Time point given: technical triplicate 2. The chain recombines TRBV5-1 with TRBJ2-1, with TRBD1 identical over 9 bases. The TCR comes from a female donor with HTLV-1-associated myelopathy (HAM/TSP). The sequenced sample consisted of CD4+ T cells from blood. CDR3 residues: CASGSGQGYNEQFF. The DNA for the CDR3 is TGCGCCAGCGGGAGTGGACAGGGGTACAATGAGCAGTTCTTC.